The next 18 T cell receptor beta chains were all read from a single sample in a study of control samples from healthy donors and cancer patients. TCRdb keeps only in-frame clones here, not all; method: immunoSEQ multiplex PCR. Of around 100,000 clones in the sample, roughly 84% are singletons; the top ten hold over 15%. The source material was blood. The receptors come from a woman aged 45-59 years in good health.

The J gene is TRBJ2-3, the V gene TRBV10-2, with 12 bases lining up with TRBD2. This CDR3 region has 13 residues. Germline-derived CDR1 and CDR2 are WSHSY and SAAADI. Trimming at V came to 10 bases and at J to 4 bases, leaving 3 bases not matched to a gene. The CDR3 DNA reads as TGCGCCACTAGCGGGGGGGCTTCAGATACGCAGTATTTT. Protein: CATSGGASDTQYF.

The chain recombines TRBV7-3 with TRBJ1-2, with D perhaps matching TRBD1 (6 bases). The CDR3 sequence is 15 residues long. Trimming stripped 2 bases from V and 4 bases from J, with 14 bases between. CDR1 and CDR2 (germline): SGHTA, FQGTGA. This CDR3 is CASSLSHGTPYGYTF. In DNA, the CDR3 is TGTGCCAGCAGCTTATCCCACGGGACACCCTATGGCTACACCTTC.

V gene TRBV6-5 combines with J gene TRBJ2-1; 8 nucleotides line up with TRBD2. The CDR3 loop spans 15 amino acids. In germline, CDR1 is MNHEY, CDR2 SVGAGI. J was trimmed by 6 bases and V by 7 bases; bases with no gene match: 11. CDR3 sequence: CASTERAGVLNEQFF. The DNA of the CDR3 is TGTGCCAGCACCGAGAGAGCGGGGGTTCTCAATGAGCAGTTCTTC.

Only a few counts were recorded for this clone. The chain uses TRBV5-1 and TRBJ2-6; D is undetermined. The V end was cut by 9 bases, the J end by 3 bases, with 10 bases between. This CDR3 is built from 13 residues. Germline loops: CDR1 SGHRS, CDR2 YFSETQ. CDR3 bases: TGCGCCACCAGTCTCGGTGGGGCCAACGTCCTGACTTTC. This codes for CATSLGGANVLTF. Looking up the rest from reference TRBV5-1 and TRBJ2-6 gives the full variable domain: KAGVTQTPRYLIKTRGQQVTLSCSPISGHRSVSWYQQTPGQGLQFLFEYFSETQRNKGNFPGRFSGRQFSNSRSEMNVSTLELGDSALYLCATSLGGANVLTFGAGSRLTVL.

The genes are TRBV6-1 and TRBJ1-4, with D uncertain. V gave up 2 bases and J gave up 3 bases, with 10 bases separating them. The CDR3 runs to 15 residues. Germline V gene lookup returns CDR1 MNHNS and CDR2 SASEGT. CDR3 protein: CASSEPGQPNEKLFF. The CDR3, as DNA: TGTGCCAGCAGTGAACCCGGCCAGCCTAATGAAAAACTGTTTTTT.

The rearrangement links TRBV7-3 to TRBJ2-6; D might be TRBD1 (5 bases). The germline V and J ends were trimmed by 5 bases and 4 bases, with 12 bases remaining between them. This CDR3 spans 15 amino acids. Germline V lookup: CDR1 SGHTA, CDR2 FQGTGA. The chain's CDR3 is CASSPTGTGANVLTF. The DNA of the CDR3 is TGTGCCAGCAGCCCTACAGGTACCGGGGCCAACGTCCTGACTTTC.

V usage is TRBV4-1 and J usage is TRBJ1-5; no clear D. V was cut by 1 base and J by 1 base, with 8 bases left in between. The CDR3 sequence is 15 residues long. Germline CDR1 is MGHRA and CDR2 is YSYEKL. The CDR3 bases are TGCGCCAGCAGCCAAGTCTATTACAGCAATCAGCCCCAGCATTTT. Translated: CASSQVYYSNQPQHF.

The chain combines TRBV3-1 (or the pseudogene TRBV3-2) with TRBJ2-3; D is ambiguous. Looked up from germline, CDR1 is LGHDT and CDR2 is YNNKEL (reference sequence). The V gene lost 0 bases and the J gene lost 3 bases, with 7 bases spanning the gap. This CDR3 contains 14 residues. This CDR3 reads CASSQEIVTDTQYF. CDR3 sequence (DNA): TGTGCCAGCAGCCAAGAAATCGTTACAGATACGCAGTATTTT.

The count of this clone is one. V and J are TRBV19 and TRBJ2-1; TRBD2 agrees at 9 bases. Trimming cost V 5 bases and J 5 bases; bases outside gene matches: 4. The germline gives CDR1 LNHDA, CDR2 SQIVND (reference sequence). The CDR3 spans 14 residues. The CDR3 DNA is TGTGCCAGTAGTTCTAGCGGGATCGACAATGAGCAGTTCTTC. This sequence encodes CASSSSGIDNEQFF. Full variable domain (missing parts from reference TRBV19 and TRBJ2-1): DGGITQSPKYLFRKEGQNVTLSCEQNLNHDAMYWYRQDPGQGLRLIYYSQIVNDFQKGDIAEGYSVSREKKESFPLTVTSAQKNPTAFYLCASSSSGIDNEQFFGPGTRLTVL.

The chain carries TRBV12-5 and TRBJ2-5; 7 nucleotides line up with TRBD1. Germline V CDR1 and CDR2: LGHNT, FRNRAP. This CDR3 has 15 residues. Trimming cost V 6 bases and J 3 bases; bases outside gene matches: 10. CDR3 sequence reads: CASGEGTAFEETQYF. Here the CDR3 DNA reads TGTGCTAGTGGAGAAGGGACAGCGTTTGAAGAGACCCAGTACTTC.

The table lists this clone with a count of one. J is TRBJ1-5 and V is TRBV24-1; tentatively, D is TRBD1 (6 bases). V was pared by 4 bases and J by 3 bases, with 9 bases between. This CDR3 region has 14 residues. Germline CDR1 and CDR2: KGHDR and SFDVKD. For the CDR3, the DNA is TGTGCCACCAGTGAAGGGGGTGCCAATCAGCCCCAGCATTTT. This gives the protein CATSEGGANQPQHF.

The chain links TRBV2 to TRBJ2-7; TRBD1 matches at 8 bases. The CDR3 loop spans 16 amino acids. V was pared by 1 base and J by 5 bases, with 10 bases of the junction left unmatched. Germline V gene data show CDR1 as SNHLY and CDR2 as FYNNEI. The CDR3 DNA reads TGTGCCAGCAGTGAAGGCCTCGGACAGGGTACGAACGAGCAGTACTTC. It yields the protein CASSEGLGQGTNEQYF.

The genes are TRBV2 and TRBJ1-6, with D perhaps matching TRBD1 (6 bases). CDR3 length: 14 amino acids. V was cut by 6 bases and J by 7 bases, with 13 bases left in between. In germline, CDR1 is SNHLY, CDR2 FYNNEI. CDR3 residues: CASRPRTANSPLHF. CDR3 nucleotide sequence: TGTGCCAGCAGGCCCAGGACAGCCAATTCACCCCTCCACTTT.

This clone showed up just once. The chain carries TRBV15 and TRBJ2-1; 7 bases fit TRBD1. Germline loops: CDR1 LNHNV, CDR2 YYDKDF (reference sequence). Trimming at V came to 6 bases and at J to 3 bases, leaving 11 bases not matched to a gene. The CDR3 has 16 residues. CDR3 sequence reads: CATSSRDRANYNEQFF. In DNA, the CDR3 is TGTGCCACCAGTTCTCGAGACAGGGCTAACTACAATGAGCAGTTCTTC.

The chain is built from TRBV7-8 and TRBJ1-1; the D is unclear. Between the trimmed V and J ends, which lost 4 bases and 0 bases, there was a span of 6 bases. CDR1 and CDR2 (germline): SGHVS, FQNEAQ. The CDR3 runs 13 residues. CDR3 sequence reads: CASSYDMNTEAFF. The CDR3 bases are TGTGCCAGCAGCTACGATATGAACACTGAAGCTTTCTTT.

V gene TRBV19 combines with J gene TRBJ2-6; possibly TRBD1 for D (6 bases). V lost 1 base and J lost 8, with 9 bases in between. This CDR3 contains 14 residues. Germline V gives CDR1 LNHDA, CDR2 SQIVND (reference sequence). CDR3 nucleotide sequence: TGTGCCAGTAGTATAGCGCAGGGGACCAACGTCCTGACTTTC. Its protein is CASSIAQGTNVLTF.

This sequence joins TRBV27 and TRBJ2-3; a possible D gene is TRBD1 (6 bases). Per the germline V gene, CDR1 is MNHEY and CDR2 is SMNVEV (reference sequence). The CDR3 covers 14 residues. V gave up 6 bases and J gave up 4 bases, with 14 bases separating them. The CDR3 DNA is TGTGCCAGCAGCACGATAACAGGGTCAGATACGCAGTATTTT. This encodes CASSTITGSDTQYF.

In the case of this clone: The germline gene is not matched at one end of the junction; a read error may be the cause. This specimen includes other DNA sequences encoding the same CDR3. The V gene is TRBV5-5, the J gene TRBJ1-2; 10 bases match TRBD1. The CDR3 totals 14 residues. Germline values: CDR1 SGHKS, CDR2 YYEKEE (reference sequence). The CDR3 DNA sequence: TGTGCTAGCAGCTTGGGACAGGGGATATATGGCTACACCTTC. It translates to CASSLGQGIYGYTF.